This TCR beta chain was recorded in a study of cytomegalovirus exposure and HLA in healthy donors (dated by TCRdb to about 2017). Regarding the research as a whole: According to an earlier analysis of a few hundred of the donors, about 179 million T cells yielded 117 million unique TCR beta sequences and about 280 Gb of sequence data. About 280 gigabases of sequencing data and 75 million to 85 million unique TCR sequences made up an early release that covered several hundred HLA-typed donors. Of the 398 genotyped donors, roughly 85% fell in the genetic ancestry cluster associated with self-reported Caucasian donors. The study aimed to test whether cataloging public T cell receptors could reveal signatures of past pathogen exposure. The T cell repertoires of 670 or so subjects were profiled by immunosequencing and related to cytomegalovirus serostatus. Besides the first cohort of 666 subjects, a separate validation cohort made up of 120 different subjects was used. To predict cytomegalovirus infection status, the study brought together high-throughput TCR immunosequencing, statistical association of individual TCRs with disease status, and machine learning. In a later analysis, previously published TCR beta repertoires from roughly 710 donors were re-analyzed and high-resolution HLA genotyping was added so that TCR occurrence patterns could be studied. In the later analysis, no new phenotypic data were used to find candidate immune exposures; instead, reliance was placed on TCR beta sequences and their occurrence across donors. To decide whether each TCR beta V gene segment behaved as functional or pseudogenic, an earlier analysis of some 580 of the donors relied on high-throughput TCR beta sequencing. Donor age, sex, ethnicity and CMV serostatus were compiled together with the repertoire data. A later genetic analysis took genome-wide SNP genotypes for about three fifths of the 666 donors and used that subset as a discovery cohort. Every repertoire in the discovery cohort had been generated on one and the same sequencing platform. Both class I and class II loci were covered by HLA typing, at four-digit resolution. Typing coverage differed by locus: A, B, C, DRB1 and DQB1 were typed in roughly 620-640 donors, DQA1 in about 550, DPA1 in around 580, and DPB1 in just under 490. About five DR-DQ haplotypes were handled as single units for association and clustering, since linkage in the cohort was strong. Among roughly 400 genotyped donors of the cohort, an average of 235,054 unique TCR beta nucleotide sequences were sequenced per donor, around 20% of them non-productive. Broad study findings and their caveats: According to a later analysis, most CMV-associated TCR beta chains appeared to be HLA-restricted, and the HLA associations seemed to be driven largely by CMV exposure. Because counts were too low, more than 15 rarely observed V segments, including chromosome 9 orphons, were excluded from the earlier analysis of fewer than 650 of the donors. Roughly uniform sequencing depth across donors was assumed in presence/absence analyses, although this assumption may not hold. According to a later genetic analysis, donors in an Asian-associated ancestry cluster had fewer N-insertions in productive TCRs than the approximately 710-donor mean. A further reported finding was that TCR beta sequences accurately predicted the HLA-A and HLA-B alleles for most subjects in the first cohort. Some IMGT-functional V segments, including TRBV6-2 and TRBV6-3, could not be told apart with the 87-base-pair reads, so those segments were excluded. In a later analysis, several top co-occurrence clusters were reported to appear linked to parvovirus B19, influenza, CMV and Epstein-Barr virus. Linkage disequilibrium might explain the correlated functional status among segregating V segments, but an unknown experimental factor could not be ruled out. Compared with equally common non-associated chains, HLA-associated TCR beta chains in a later analysis were more clonally expanded and had lower generation probabilities. The authors suggested that the approach could potentially be extended to other disease states and immunological phenotypes. An earlier analysis of approximately 570 of the donors showed that most TCR beta V segments appeared in productive rearrangements either about 87% or about 30% of the time, which broadly matched IMGT annotations. The only immune exposure information available for the cohort was CMV serostatus. The cohort was sequenced for TCR beta chains only, and without alpha or paired-chain data the features that could be detected were limited. In a later genetic analysis, a missense DCLRE1C variant was associated with V-gene and J-gene trimming of TCR beta chains, and the association was replicated in an independent cohort. When HLA alleles, especially DR and DQ, strongly co-occurred, attributing TCR associations to individual alleles was difficult. Specific HLA alleles were associated with some 15,000 TCR beta sequences at a false discovery rate of 0.05 in a later analysis. In vitro tests confirmed that a few of the cytomegalovirus-associated TCR beta chains recognize cytomegalovirus antigens. The classifier was reported to diagnose cytomegalovirus status with high specificity and sensitivity in both the original and validation cohorts. Because HLA typing was missing for some donors at each locus, association tests included only the typed subset. Most TCR sequences were observed very rarely across donors, whereas some public TCRs were present in many individuals. A cluster of highly shared sequence variants was judged likely to be a technical artifact of the sequencing pipeline. The study gave a list of under 200 TCR beta chains associated with cytomegalovirus. A later analysis found that TCR association rates varied across HLA loci, with DRB1 alleles showing the most associated TCRs and HLA-C alleles the fewest.

Clipping removes 5 bases from V and 4 bases from J, with 0 as the unmatched junction base count. The germline V gene encodes CDR1 SGHVS and CDR2 FNYEAQ. Inclusive of the bounding cysteine and phenylalanine, the CDR3 is 14 residues long. Of the read, only the CDR3 DNA is kept; its 42 bases are in frame from base 1. The protocol used for the library was the immunoSEQ multiplex PCR assay. For the multiplex PCR, a mixture combining 60 forward primers for TCR Vbeta segments and 13 reverse primers for TCR Jbeta segments was used. A multiplex PCR assay on genomic DNA amplified the CDR3 region of rearranged TCR beta genes. On the Illumina HiSeq System, the amplified TCR beta libraries were sequenced as 87-base-pair reads. As for how the authors treated the data: A later analysis tallied 80 million to 95 million unique TCR beta chains across the 650 to 750 repertoires, and approximately 9.9 million of those chains were shared by two or more donors. Raw reads were error-corrected and collapsed into unique sequences by a nearest-neighbor algorithm in which closely related sequences were merged to remove PCR and sequencing errors. CDR3 sequences were aligned to IMGT reference sequences to assign V, D and J gene segments. Each retained sequence needed at least a six-nucleotide match to both a V gene segment and a J gene segment. A rearrangement was called productive if the CDR3 had no stop codons and remained in frame with V and J, and every other rearrangement was called non-productive. Following IMGT convention, CDR3 was defined as the stretch from the second conserved V-encoded cysteine to the conserved J-encoded phenylalanine. The earlier analysis of some 600 of the donors excluded sequences that lacked an unambiguous match to a single V gene segment. An earlier analysis of fewer than 750 of the donors called V segments functional above 56.7% productive rearrangements and segregating when the between-donor standard deviation exceeded 5%. A statistical classification framework was developed to diagnose cytomegalovirus status using the catalog of TCR beta chain sequences. In a later analysis, V and J genes were assigned by comparing TCR nucleotide sequences against IMGT/GENE-DB human TR gene sequences. A later analysis assigned CDR3 sequences and most-parsimonious VDJ recombination scenarios with the TCRdist pipeline. In a later analysis, every TCR beta chain was defined by the combination of its CDR3 amino acid sequence and its V-gene family, and reads without a unique V-gene family were dropped. To address suspected cross-contamination and a sequencing artifact, a later analysis removed some 620 highly shared, low-generation-probability nucleotide sequences. In a later analysis, a clonal expansion index for each public chain was calculated from normalized within-repertoire ranks of inferred template counts. In a later analysis, generation probabilities were computed with a VDJ recombination model fitted to out-of-frame rearrangements, and the resulting probabilities were checked against IGoR. Hypergeometric tests were used in a later analysis to score TCR-TCR, TCR-HLA and TCR-CMV co-occurrence, with a repertoire-size bias correction applied to the TCR pairs. To estimate false discovery rates, a later analysis permuted the HLA or CMV assignments 20 times. In a later analysis, co-occurring TCRs were grouped using DBSCAN, and TCRdist sequence similarity was added for clustering within HLA-allele-positive subsets. Repertoires with fewer than 30,000 or more than 120,000 public chains were left out of co-occurrence clustering, as were about 5 repertoires with anomalous nucleotide sharing. TCRdb re-hosts the immuneACCESS table, in-frame sequences only. Its copies lack some clones; in the studies checked, an unresolved V gene accounts for under half of them, and the cause for the rest is not known. D and trimming come from the DNA, and the V and J calls and clone size come from that table. In this sample the table shows 150,000 to 180,000 clones, 60% to 85% of which occur a single time. Roughly 4% of the sample is in the top ten clones.

In total, fewer than 750 healthy bone marrow donors made up the cohort. At the time of sampling, all cohort members were nominally healthy, though unrecorded immune exposures were likely present. The donor tested CMV seronegative, placing the donor among the roughly 340 seronegative members of the cohort. A peripheral blood sample was collected from each donor, and TCR beta sequencing was performed on peripheral blood mononuclear cells. The Qiagen DNeasy Blood Extraction Kit was used to extract genomic DNA from the blood cell samples. A remark on this clone: Its antigen remains undetermined. Per-base quality was not reported, and no clone a single base away is much larger than it.

The rearrangement combines TRBV7-6 with TRBJ2-5, with 14 middle bases fitting TRBD2. This receptor was taken from a woman in her thirties or forties in good health and CMV-seronegative. The sample consisted of PBMCs. The nucleotide sequence reads as follows: TGTGCCAGCAGCGGGACTAGCGGGAGAGAGACCCAGTACTTC. It translates as CASSGTSGRETQYF.